This T cell receptor beta chain was captured by sequencing in a study of cytotoxic CD8 clonotypes in ibrutinib-treated CLL. Study details: Responses: approximately 25 partial, 2 complete; after median around 68 months, about 15 stayed remitted, around twelve progressed. Study-wide results and caveats: Clonality correlated strongly with circulating CD8+ T cells and exceeded age-matched healthy donors at baseline. Treatment left the uncommon public clonotypes either contracted or stable in frequency.

This CDR3 has 14 residues. V lost 3 bases and J 5 bases, leaving 16 bases between the germline ends. CDR1 and CDR2 (germline): GTSNPN, SVGIG (reference sequence). The protocol was immunoSEQ multiplex PCR, while the TCRdb copy is restricted to in-frame clones and leaves out a portion. Altogether some 150,000 clones are present, 80% being singletons, with the ten largest covering approximately 7.6%. As for this clone: Its antigen is undetermined.

The TCR was taken from a human donor with chronic lymphocytic leukemia. This chain links TRBV30 with TRBJ1-2; D unclear. The sample was PBMCs, taken after 36 months of ibrutinib treatment. The CDR3 nucleotides read TGTGCCTGGAGGGGAAAAGGGTGGGATTATGGCTACACCTTC. Translation: CAWRGKGWDYGYTF.